Listed below are T cell receptor beta chains from one sample, sequenced in a study of blood T cell repertoires in COVID-19. Only in-frame clones appear in the TCRdb table, and some are missing; sequencing was by immunoSEQ multiplex PCR. The sample records 150,000 to 200,000 clones, roughly 86% being singletons. Input material: peripheral blood. The receptors shown here come from a man in his 70s with acute or convalescent COVID-19. The CDR3 runs from the conserved cysteine through the conserved F or W. The D gene is left open where the match is weak. Clone size is shown for a subset of rows, as once, few, many or a class of expanded clone.

clone_size	d_call	v_call	j_call	cdr3_nt	cdr3_aa
NA	NA	TRBV18	TRBJ1-2	TGTGCCAGCTCACCTGACAGGTCCGTAAACTATGGCTACACCTTC	CASSPDRSVNYGYTF
NA	TRBD1	TRBV19	TRBJ2-7	TGTGCCAGTAGTCCCAGGGGGAGCTACGAGCAGTACTTC	CASSPRGSYEQYF
NA	NA	TRBV6-4	TRBJ1-5	TGTGCCAGCATTGAATGCGGCAGGGATCAGCCCCAGCATTTT	CASIECGRDQPQHF
NA	NA	TRBV10-3	TRBJ1-5	TGTGCCATCAGGGACAGTAATCAGCCCCAGCATTTT	CAIRDSNQPQHF
NA	NA	TRBV29-1	TRBJ2-7	TGCAGCGTTGAGGGCTCCTCCTACGAGCAGTACTTC	CSVEGSSYEQYF
NA	TRBD1	TRBV3-1/TRBV3-2	TRBJ1-2	TGTGCCAGCAGCCAATGGACAGGGTTTTTTGGCTACACCTTC	CASSQWTGFFGYTF
NA	TRBD2	TRBV7-9	TRBJ2-6	TGTGCCAGCAGCAAGGCGTCTCTAGCGGGAAGCTCTGGGGCCAACGTCCTGACTTTC	CASSKASLAGSSGANVLTF
NA	NA	TRBV10-3	TRBJ2-3	TGTGCCATCAGTCCCAGATTAGCCACAGATACGCAGTATTTT	CAISPRLATDTQYF
NA	NA	TRBV20-1	TRBJ1-1	TGCAGTGCTAGTGGGACATTCGGTAGAGACACTGAAGCTTTCTTT	CSASGTFGRDTEAFF
NA	TRBD1	TRBV28	TRBJ1-4	TGTGCCAGCAGTTTGGAGACAGGGGGTGGGAAACTGTTTTTT	CASSLETGGGKLFF
NA	TRBD1	TRBV4-1	TRBJ1-4	TGCGCCAGCAGCCAGCCAAGGGCAGGGGGTGAAAAACTGTTTTTT	CASSQPRAGGEKLFF
NA	TRBD1	TRBV4-1	TRBJ1-2	TGCGCCAGCAGCCAAGGGGACAGGGACGGAGGCTACACCTTC	CASSQGDRDGGYTF
NA	NA	TRBV6-6	TRBJ2-1	TGTGCCAGCAGTCCCCTCTGGGGAGAGGGAGTAGCGCGTGAGCAGTTCTTC	CASSPLWGEGVAREQFF
NA	TRBD1	TRBV2	TRBJ1-5	TGTGCCAGCAGTAGGGACAGAGGACAGCCCCAGCATTTT	CASSRDRGQPQHF
NA	TRBD1	TRBV9	TRBJ1-4	TGTGCCAGCAGCGTGGGGGCGATAGGACAGGAAAATGAAAAACTGTTTTTT	CASSVGAIGQENEKLFF
NA	NA	TRBV2	TRBJ1-1	TGTGCCAGCAGACGAGACTCCACTAACACTGAAGCTTTCTTT	CASRRDSTNTEAFF
once	NA	TRBV7-2	TRBJ2-5	TGTGCCAGCAGCTCTCTAGTCATGGAGACCCAGTACTTC	CASSSLVMETQYF
NA	TRBD2	TRBV6-1	TRBJ2-5	TGTGCCAGCAGTGCCTGGTCTAGCGGGTATCAAGAGACCCAGTACTTC	CASSAWSSGYQETQYF
NA	TRBD2	TRBV12-3/TRBV12-4	TRBJ2-3	TGTGCCAGCGGTTCATCGACTAGCACGCAGTATTTT	CASGSSTSTQYF
NA	NA	TRBV27	TRBJ1-1	TGTGCCAGCAGCCCCTTTGGACAGTTTAACATGAACACTGAAGCTTTCTTT	CASSPFGQFNMNTEAFF
NA	NA	TRBV4-3	TRBJ1-4	TGCGCCAGCAGCCATTACCTGACAGGAATTAATGAAAAACTGTTTTTT	CASSHYLTGINEKLFF
NA	TRBD1	TRBV18	TRBJ2-7	TGTGCCAGCTCACCACCTGGGACAGGGGTAGGCTACGAGCAGTACTTC	CASSPPGTGVGYEQYF
NA	TRBD2	TRBV27	TRBJ2-2	TGTGCCAGCAGTCTCTACTTAGCGGGAGGCCTCAACACCGGGGAGCTGTTTTTT	CASSLYLAGGLNTGELFF
NA	TRBD2	TRBV7-2	TRBJ2-2	TGTGCCAGCAGGTTCCCCCCAGCGGGGGTGACATTCACCGGGGAGCTGTTTTTT	CASRFPPAGVTFTGELFF
NA	NA	TRBV7-9	TRBJ1-1	TGTGCCAGCAGCTTTATGGGGGGCACTGAAGCTTTCTTT	CASSFMGGTEAFF
NA	NA	TRBV24-1	TRBJ1-2	TGTGCCACCAGTGATTTGTTGCAGGGCGGCATCTATGGCTACACCTTC	CATSDLLQGGIYGYTF
NA	NA	TRBV6-5	TRBJ1-4	TGTGCCAGCAGTTACTACGAGTCATATGAAAAACTGTTTTTT	CASSYYESYEKLFF
NA	TRBD1	TRBV12-3/TRBV12-4	TRBJ1-2	TGTGCCAGCCTGAAGGGGGCCTATGGCTACACCTTC	CASLKGAYGYTF
NA	TRBD2	TRBV5-1	TRBJ2-5	TGCGCCAGCAGCGCAGGACTAGCGGGAGGGCAAGAGACCCAGTACTTC	CASSAGLAGGQETQYF
NA	NA	TRBV9	TRBJ1-1	TGTGCCAGCAGCGTTAACAGTCAGAACACTGAAGCTTTCTTT	CASSVNSQNTEAFF
NA	TRBD2	TRBV9	TRBJ2-5	TGTGCCAGCAGCGTCAGTAGCGGGAGGGAAGAGACCCAGTACTTC	CASSVSSGREETQYF
NA	NA	TRBV21-1	TRBJ2-7	TGTGCCAGCAGCTCTTACATGTACGAGCAGTACTTC	CASSSYMYEQYF
NA	TRBD1	TRBV9	TRBJ1-6	TGTGCCAGCAGTACAGGGGCCCTACGCTCCTATAATTCACCCCTCCACTTT	CASSTGALRSYNSPLHF
once	NA	TRBV14	TRBJ1-6	TGTGCCAGTAACCCTCTGGGTGAGGAGGCACCCCTCCACTTT	CASNPLGEEAPLHF
NA	TRBD2	TRBV6-5	TRBJ2-7	TGTGCCAGCAGTTCCGCTAGCGGGAGCTCCTACGAGCAGTACTTC	CASSSASGSSYEQYF
once	TRBD2	TRBV4-2	TRBJ2-3	TGTGCCAGCAGCCAAGGTCGACTAGCGGGGTTGCCTAGCACAGATACGCAGTATTTT	CASSQGRLAGLPSTDTQYF
NA	NA	TRBV6-5	TRBJ1-6	TGTGCCAGCAGTCATCCGGGACAAGGGAGTACACCCCTCCACTTT	CASSHPGQGSTPLHF
NA	TRBD2	TRBV7-2	TRBJ2-1	TGTGCCAGCACCCAAAGGCTAGCGGGGGGGTACAATGAGCAGTTCTTC	CASTQRLAGGYNEQFF
NA	NA	TRBV7-6	TRBJ1-3	TGTGCCAGCAGCTCGAGCTACCACGGGTTGATTGGAAACACCATATATTTT	CASSSSYHGLIGNTIYF
NA	NA	TRBV4-3	TRBJ2-3	TGCGCCAGCAGCCAAGATGAGGGTGGAGATACGCAGTATTTT	CASSQDEGGDTQYF
few	NA	TRBV5-7	TRBJ1-3	TGTGCCAGCACCATTGGAAACACCATATATTTT	CASTIGNTIYF
NA	NA	TRBV7-6	TRBJ2-1	TGTGCCAGCAGCTCGCCGACAGGCTGGGTCGGGGCGGAGCAGTTCTTC	CASSSPTGWVGAEQFF
NA	NA	TRBV2	TRBJ1-1	TGTGCCAGCAGTTTTAGCCTCGGGAACACTGAAGCTTTCTTT	CASSFSLGNTEAFF
NA	NA	TRBV24-1	TRBJ1-4	TGTGCCACCAGTGATCCCCAAGGGGCGTATGAAAAACTGTTTTTT	CATSDPQGAYEKLFF